This record looks at one T cell receptor (beta chain) sequence and its context. The test was conducted at deep level. Genomic DNA per cell subset filled all wells of several immunoSEQ plates. Per sorted-subset replicate PCR, input was approximately 210 ng DNA, representing around 29,000 T cell genomes. Using immunoSEQ multiplex PCR, the repertoire was profiled, and TCRdb retains in-frame clones only, with some absent. The table records millions of clones, 90% to 95% of them present only once. This sample was taken from a study of shared clonotypes between healthy human individuals. On the study more broadly: Each donor's CD4 naive and CD4 memory cells filled three plates apiece, CD8 naive two, and CD8 memory one.

Germline CDR1 is MNHNS and CDR2 is SASEGT. The CDR3 has 15 residues. The J segment lost 3 bases and the V segment lost 4 bases, leaving 6 bases of the junction unmatched. This sequence originates from a man younger than 35 in good health. V gene TRBV6-1 combines with J gene TRBJ2-3; 8 bases map to TRBD2. Sample: naive CD4+ T cells sorted from blood. Subset given: CD45RA+ positively selected. The CDR3 coding sequence is TGTGCCAGCAGTGCCCGGGGGGGTTGGACAGATACGCAGTATTTT. The encoded protein is CASSARGGWTDTQYF.